This T cell receptor beta chain is from a study of OX40 agonist ivuxolimab in advanced cancers. The CDR3 contains 14 residues. In germline, CDR1 is MNHEY, CDR2 SMNVEV (reference sequence). Trimming left V 8 bases short and J 4 bases short, with 15 bases between. Broader study findings: CD4+ and CD8+ blood T cells expanded clonally by week 6 at 0.1 to 3.0 mg/kg. Expanded clones tended on average to be more numerous among CD8+ T cells than CD4+.

Worth noting for this clone: Its cognate antigen is unknown.

Systemic immunosuppression or autoimmune disease history was grounds to exclude patients. Here immunoSEQ multiplex PCR was the method, and the copy in TCRdb shows in-frame clones only, minus some. Among about 93,000 clones listed, 85% to 95% were seen once. The sequence came from an adult with an advanced solid tumor such as melanoma, head and neck, liver or kidney cancer. The rearrangement uses TRBV27 and TRBJ2-1; possibly TRBD2 for D (5 bases). The input for sequencing was CD4+ or CD8+ T cells sorted from blood, taken in a trial of the OX40 agonist ivuxolimab. As DNA, the CDR3 is TGTGCCAGCGGAGGAAATACTTTATACAATGAGCAGTTCTTC. As protein: CASGGNTLYNEQFF.